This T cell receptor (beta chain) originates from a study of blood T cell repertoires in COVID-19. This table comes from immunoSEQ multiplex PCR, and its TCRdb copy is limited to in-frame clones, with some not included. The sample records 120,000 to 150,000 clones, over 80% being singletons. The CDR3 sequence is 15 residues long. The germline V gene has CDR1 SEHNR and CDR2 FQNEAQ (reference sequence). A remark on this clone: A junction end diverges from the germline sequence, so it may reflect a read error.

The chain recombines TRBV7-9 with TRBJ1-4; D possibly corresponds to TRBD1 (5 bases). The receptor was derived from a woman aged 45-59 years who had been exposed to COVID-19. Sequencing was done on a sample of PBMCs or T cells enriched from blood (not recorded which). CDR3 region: CASSPVGQANEKLFF. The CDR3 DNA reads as TGTGCTAGCAGCCCTGTGGGGCAGGCTAATGAAAAACTGTTTTTT.